Shown below are 27 T cell receptor beta chains from a single sample sequenced in a study of CD8+ T cells in alopecia areata. Documented treatment: oral pan-JAK inhibitor, 5-10 mg twice daily. TCR sequencing used cDNA made by reverse transcription of extracted RNA. Some clones are missing from TCRdb's copy, which holds only in-frame ones; the method was immunoSEQ multiplex PCR. The profile shows around 150,000 clones, 60% to 75% of them singletons. The sequencing used CD4+ T cells sorted from blood, collected at week 24, from a patient treated with tofacitinib. The receptors derive from a human donor with alopecia areata.

The V call is TRBV18, the J call TRBJ1-1; maybe TRBD1 (5 bases). Germline values: CDR1 KGHSH, CDR2 LQKENI. V lost 3 bases, J lost 3 bases, and 8 bases lay in between. The CDR3 totals 13 residues. Here the CDR3 DNA reads TGTGCCAGCTCACCCCAAGGGGACACTGAAGCTTTCTTT. This gives the protein CASSPQGDTEAFF.

The CDR3 loop reads CASSLVPRTEAFF. The CDR3 DNA is TGTGCCAGCAGCTTGGTGCCCCGCACTGAAGCTTTCTTT. The J gene is TRBJ1-1, the V gene TRBV11-2; D gene ambiguous. This CDR3 contains 13 residues. CDR1 is SGHAT, CDR2 FQNNGV, per germline. The V gene lost 3 bases and the J gene lost 4 bases, with 9 bases spanning the gap.

The chain is built from TRBV7-2 and TRBJ2-3, with 8 bases aligning to TRBD2. Germline CDR1 reads SGHTA; CDR2 reads FQGNSA. J gave up 1 base and V 1 base, and 7 bases lay outside the gene matches. This CDR3 region has 17 residues. The chain's CDR3 is CASSLEVAGPGTDTQYF. Here the CDR3 DNA reads TGTGCCAGCAGCTTAGAAGTAGCGGGACCAGGCACAGATACGCAGTATTTT.

This clone has just a few counts. V is TRBV20-1 and J is TRBJ1-2; D might be TRBD1 (5 bases). The CDR3 length is 11 residues. Germline V gene data show CDR1 as DFQATT and CDR2 as SNEGSKA (reference sequence). The CDR3 DNA follows: TGCTCTACAAGGGGAGATTATGGCTACACCTTC. It is translated as CSTRGDYGYTF.

This clone has just a few counts. The sample contains more than one DNA sequence encoding this CDR3. The genes are TRBV29-1 and TRBJ2-7, with D possibly being TRBD2 (6 bases). The V gene lost 4 bases and the J gene lost 3 bases, with 13 bases spanning the gap. CDR3 length equals 13 residues. The germline V gene has CDR1 SQVTM and CDR2 ANQGSEA. DNA for the CDR3: TGCAGCGTTGCGGGGGTTGTTAGCTACGAGCAGTACTTC. It specifies CSVAGVVSYEQYF.

This clone appeared a few times. V and J are TRBV6-5 and TRBJ2-7; D unclear. CDR1 and CDR2 (germline): MNHEY, SVGAGI. The CDR3 contains 14 residues. The ends were cut back, 7 bases at V and 2 bases at J, with 15 bases in the middle. CDR3 sequence (DNA): TGTGCCAGCACCGATCCGGGCCAGCCCTACGAGCAGTACTTC. Amino acid sequence: CASTDPGQPYEQYF.

The chain employs TRBV4-2 and TRBJ2-1, with 8 bases fitting TRBD2. The CDR3 is 16 amino acids. V dropped 4 bases and J dropped 2; count of bases not matched to a gene: 7. The germline CDR1 and CDR2 sequences are LGHNA and YNFKEQ. The chain's CDR3 is CASSPGLAATYNEQFF. DNA for the CDR3: TGTGCCAGCAGCCCCGGACTAGCCGCAACCTACAATGAGCAGTTCTTC.

J is TRBJ2-2 and V is TRBV2; possibly TRBD1 or TRBD2 for D (5 bases each). The length of the CDR3 is 14 residues. V lost 9 bases to trimming and J lost 0 bases, with 11 bases between them. The germline gives CDR1 SNHLY, CDR2 FYNNEI. The CDR3 sequence: CARMGVTNTGELFF. CDR3 coding DNA: TGTGCCAGAATGGGGGTTACGAACACCGGGGAGCTGTTTTTT.

This clone was counted ten times or more. The chain links TRBV7-9 to TRBJ2-2, with TRBD2 identical over 7 bases. Germline values: CDR1 SEHNR, CDR2 FQNEAQ (reference sequence). With V trimmed by 1 base and J by 3 bases, 8 bases remained unmatched. The CDR3 length is 17 residues. CDR3: CASSLGRGGSHTGELFF. The CDR3 DNA sequence: TGTGCCAGCAGCTTAGGCCGCGGGGGAAGCCACACCGGGGAGCTGTTTTTT.

The chain couples TRBV29-1 to TRBJ1-2, with no clear D. V was shortened by 0 bases and J by 5 bases, with 16 bases between the two germline ends. Germline-derived CDR1 and CDR2 are SQVTM and ANQGSEA. The CDR3 is made up of 15 amino acids. For the CDR3, the DNA is TGCAGCGTTGAAGATCAGGCTCAGACCCTGTATGGCTACACCTTC. This encodes CSVEDQAQTLYGYTF.

The CDR3 region is CASSSLDSNNEQFF. DNA of the CDR3: TGTGCCAGCAGCTCCTTAGACTCGAACAATGAGCAGTTCTTC. The chain combines TRBV11-2 with TRBJ2-1; D is uncertain. Germline CDR1 and CDR2: SGHAT and FQNNGV. The CDR3 loop spans 14 amino acids. Trimming removed 4 bases from V and 5 bases from J, with 12 bases in between.

This clone was seen just once. The V and J genes are TRBV2 and TRBJ2-2; 10 bases are shared with TRBD1. The CDR3 totals 14 residues. Per the germline V gene, CDR1 is SNHLY and CDR2 is FYNNEI. V was pared by 7 bases and J by 3 bases, with 2 bases of the junction left unmatched. The CDR3, as DNA: TGTGCCAGCAAAGGGACAGGGGACACCGGGGAGCTGTTTTTT. Translating gives CASKGTGDTGELFF. The full variable domain, with the rest looked up from reference TRBV2 and TRBJ2-2, is EPEVTQTPSHQVTQMGQEVILRCVPISNHLYFYWYRQILGQKVEFLVSFYNNEISEKSEIFDDQFSVERPDGSNFTLKIRSTKLEDSAMYFCASKGTGDTGELFFGEGSRLTVL.

This clone was observed a single time. The rearrangement links TRBV30 to TRBJ1-6, with D uncertain. The germline CDR1 and CDR2 sequences are GTSNPN and SVGIG (reference sequence). The CDR3 is made up of 15 amino acids. The germline V and J ends were trimmed by 3 bases and 7 bases, with 16 bases remaining between them. The CDR3 nucleotides are TGTGCCTGGAGCCCAACCCCAGTGGGGAATTCACCCCTCCACTTT. It translates to CAWSPTPVGNSPLHF.

V usage is TRBV30 and J usage is TRBJ2-4; 10 bases map to TRBD1. Germline CDR1 reads GTSNPN; CDR2 reads SVGIG (reference sequence). CDR3 length equals 13 residues. V gave up 7 bases and J gave up 4 bases; unmatched junction bases: 4. The CDR3 region is CALWDRGKNIQYF. In DNA, the CDR3 is TGTGCCTTATGGGACAGGGGTAAAAACATTCAGTACTTC.

This clone was seen once. The rearrangement links TRBV5-1 to TRBJ2-1; perhaps TRBD2 as D (6 bases). Germline V lookup: CDR1 SGHRS, CDR2 YFSETQ. With 3 bases removed from V and 2 bases from J, the gap between germline ends came to 9 bases. The CDR3 runs 14 residues. This chain's CDR3 is CASSWRGPYNEQFF. DNA for the CDR3: TGCGCCAGCAGCTGGCGGGGTCCCTACAATGAGCAGTTCTTC. Variable domain in full (rest from reference TRBV5-1 and TRBJ2-1): KAGVTQTPRYLIKTRGQQVTLSCSPISGHRSVSWYQQTPGQGLQFLFEYFSETQRNKGNFPGRFSGRQFSNSRSEMNVSTLELGDSALYLCASSWRGPYNEQFFGPGTRLTVL.

This clone was seen more than once but under ten times. The chain links TRBV7-2 to TRBJ2-1; D is possibly TRBD1 (6 bases). The V end was cut by 5 bases, the J end by 4 bases, with 9 bases between. CDR3 size: 13 residues. The V gene's germline CDR1 is SGHTA and CDR2 FQGNSA. DNA for the CDR3: TGTGCCAGCAGCATGACAGGATACAATGAGCAGTTCTTC. Protein: CASSMTGYNEQFF.

Only one count was recorded for this clone. V and J are TRBV27 and TRBJ1-5, with 8 positions matching TRBD1. The CDR3 sequence is 14 residues long. Germline lookup yields CDR1 MNHEY and CDR2 SMNVEV (reference sequence). V lost 6 bases to trimming and J lost 3 bases; unmatched junction nucleotides: 4. CDR3 sequence reads: CASRKQGDNQPQHF. The CDR3, as DNA: TGTGCCAGCAGAAAACAGGGGGACAATCAGCCCCAGCATTTT.

This chain connects TRBV25-1 to TRBJ1-6; D not resolved. The V end lost 3 bases, the J end lost 5 bases, and 2 bases lay between the germline ends. Germline values: CDR1 MGHDK, CDR2 SYGVNS. The CDR3 has 12 residues. CDR3 residues: CASSENNSPLHF. In nucleotides, the CDR3 is TGTGCCAGCAGTGAGAATAATTCACCCCTCCACTTT.

This clone was counted a few times. The rearrangement uses TRBV6-6 and TRBJ1-5; D remains unclear. Germline CDR1 MNHNY, CDR2 SVGAGI (reference sequence). Trimming took 5 bases from V and 9 from J, leaving 5 bases between them. CDR3 size: 10 residues. The DNA of the CDR3 is TGTGCCAGCAGTACATCGCCCCAGCATTTT. This sequence encodes CASSTSPQHF.

The rearrangement joins TRBV27 to TRBJ2-3; D remains unclear. CDR1 MNHEY and CDR2 SMNVEV come from the germline V gene (reference sequence). The CDR3 has 13 residues. Trimming left V 3 bases short and J 4 bases short, with 8 bases between. CDR3 nucleotides: TGTGCCAGCAGTTTCCTCTCCTCAGATACGCAGTATTTT. Its translation is CASSFLSSDTQYF.

This clone was counted once. The chain combines TRBV11-3 with TRBJ2-5, with 7 positions matching TRBD1. V lost 5 bases and J lost 5; bases outside the gene matches: 5. The CDR3 is 13 amino acids. Looked up from germline, CDR1 is SGHNT and CDR2 is YENEEA. The CDR3 region has the DNA TGTGCCAGCAGCAGACAGGGTGGGGAGACCCAGTACTTC. This translates into CASSRQGGETQYF.

The sample holds one count of this clone. V gene TRBV5-1 combines with J gene TRBJ2-3; 8 bases match TRBD2. With V trimmed by 3 bases and J by 10 bases, 7 bases remained unmatched. The CDR3 spans 13 residues. CDR1 is SGHRS, CDR2 YFSETQ, per germline. CDR3 coding DNA: TGCGCCAGCAGCTCGACCCTAGCGGGTGCGCAGTATTTT. Translated, it gives CASSSTLAGAQYF. Complete variable domain (other parts from reference TRBV5-1 and TRBJ2-3): KAGVTQTPRYLIKTRGQQVTLSCSPISGHRSVSWYQQTPGQGLQFLFEYFSETQRNKGNFPGRFSGRQFSNSRSEMNVSTLELGDSALYLCASSSTLAGAQYFGPGTRLTVL.

This clone was recorded only once. This chain links TRBV10-3 with TRBJ1-1; 7 bases match TRBD1. Germline CDR1 and CDR2: ENHRY and SYGVKD. The CDR3 runs to 15 residues. V was clipped by 2 bases and J by 5 bases; unmatched bases: 8. CDR3 sequence (DNA): TGTGCCATCAGTGAGAATAGGGGGCGGAGGACTGAAGCTTTCTTT. It yields the protein CAISENRGRRTEAFF.

The V gene is TRBV5-6, the J gene TRBJ2-5; D gene ambiguous. From germline, CDR1 is SGHDT and CDR2 YYEEEE. The CDR3 contains 11 residues. Trimming left V 2 bases short and J 5 bases short, with 4 bases between. This chain's CDR3 is CASSFLETQYF. The CDR3 bases are TGTGCCAGCAGCTTCTTGGAGACCCAGTACTTC.

This clone was picked up a small number of times. The rearrangement uses TRBV5-6 and TRBJ2-2; the D gene is possibly TRBD2 (5 bases). Germline V gene lookup returns CDR1 SGHDT and CDR2 YYEEEE. V was pared by 0 bases and J by 8 bases, with 20 bases between. CDR3 size: 17 residues. DNA for the CDR3: TGTGCCAGCAGCTTGGGGCAGCGGACCCGATGGGGTGGGGAGCTGTTTTTT. Residues: CASSLGQRTRWGGELFF.

The chain links TRBV29-1 to TRBJ2-5, with D tentatively TRBD2 (6 bases). V lost 4 bases, J lost 7 bases, and 16 bases lay in between. This CDR3 is built from 13 residues. CDR1 and CDR2 (germline): SQVTM, ANQGSEA. The CDR3 spells CSVGGRQRVTQYF. The DNA of the CDR3 is TGCAGCGTTGGGGGGAGACAGCGGGTGACCCAGTACTTC.

The chain carries TRBV30 and TRBJ1-1; TRBD1 might be the D (6 bases). This CDR3 has 15 residues. CDR1 and CDR2 from the germline V gene are GTSNPN and SVGIG (reference sequence). The V and J ends lost 3 bases and 0 bases respectively, with 14 bases between them. CDR3 in DNA: TGTGCCTGGAGGACGACAGGACAGATGAACACTGAAGCTTTCTTT. It specifies CAWRTTGQMNTEAFF.